The 12 T cell receptor beta chains below all came from one sample that was sequenced in a study of blood T cell repertoires in COVID-19. Assay: immunoSEQ multiplex PCR; the TCRdb copy retains only in-frame clones and omits some. The sample lists some 150,000 clones, under 90% occurring once. Sequenced sample: peripheral blood. These receptors came from a human donor in a cohort sampled during active COVID-19.

This clone appeared once. This sequence joins TRBV28 and TRBJ1-1, with 11 bases that match TRBD1. The germline gives CDR1 MDHEN, CDR2 SYDVKM. The CDR3 has 13 amino acids. V lost 6 bases, J lost 7 bases, and 4 bases stayed unmatched. The CDR3 DNA is TGTGCCAGCAGGGGACAGGGGGATCGTGAAGCTTTCTTT. Protein product: CASRGQGDREAFF. The full variable domain, its missing parts supplied by reference TRBV28 and TRBJ1-1, is DVKVTQSSRYLVKRTGEKVFLECVQDMDHENMFWYRQDPGLGLRLIYFSYDVKMKEKGDIPEGYSVSREKKERFSLILESASTNQTSMYLCASRGQGDREAFFGQGTRLTVV.

The chain has TRBV5-1 and TRBJ1-4; 9 bases fit TRBD1. Germline V gene sequence: CDR1 SGHRS, CDR2 YFSETQ. The J segment lost 7 bases and the V segment lost 0 bases, leaving 7 bases of the junction unmatched. The CDR3 spans 16 residues. Here the CDR3 DNA reads TGCGCCAGCAGCTTGGAAATGTCGGACAGGGGTGAAAAACTGTTTTTT. Translating gives CASSLEMSDRGEKLFF.

The V gene is TRBV6-5, the J gene TRBJ2-3, with D unclear. This CDR3 contains 16 residues. Germline V gene data show CDR1 as MNHEY and CDR2 as SVGAGI. Trimming removed 0 bases from V and 1 base from J, with 11 bases in between. CDR3 region: CASSYSSPPGTDTQYF. The CDR3 DNA reads as TGTGCCAGCAGTTACTCTTCTCCCCCAGGCACAGATACGCAGTATTTT.

The V gene is TRBV5-1, the J gene TRBJ1-5, with D perhaps matching TRBD1 (6 bases). The length of the CDR3 is 14 residues. The V gene's germline CDR1 is SGHRS and CDR2 YFSETQ. V dropped 2 bases and J dropped 1 base, with 7 bases sitting between them. CDR3 residues: CASSLGTSNQPQHF. In nucleotides, the CDR3 is TGCGCCAGCAGCTTAGGGACAAGCAATCAGCCCCAGCATTTT. Full variable domain (missing parts from reference TRBV5-1 and TRBJ1-5): KAGVTQTPRYLIKTRGQQVTLSCSPISGHRSVSWYQQTPGQGLQFLFEYFSETQRNKGNFPGRFSGRQFSNSRSEMNVSTLELGDSALYLCASSLGTSNQPQHFGDGTRLSIL.

J is TRBJ2-5 and V is TRBV5-1; no clear D. V lost 3 bases and J lost 5, with 11 bases in between. This CDR3 contains 13 residues. CDR1 SGHRS and CDR2 YFSETQ come from the germline V gene. Written as DNA, the CDR3 is TGCGCCAGCAGCTCTGCTAGGTCGGAGACCCAGTACTTC. Its translation: CASSSARSETQYF.

This sequence joins TRBV19 and TRBJ2-2; possibly TRBD2 for D (5 bases). Trimming took off 4 bases at V and 4 bases at J, with 22 bases between the two ends. The CDR3 spans 18 residues. Germline V lookup: CDR1 LNHDA, CDR2 SQIVND (reference sequence). CDR3 sequence (DNA): TGTGCCAGTAGTAAAGACCGGGGTTCGGCCTTTCGCACCGGGGAGCTGTTTTTT. It translates to CASSKDRGSAFRTGELFF.

This clone was seen only once. The rearrangement uses TRBV11-2 and TRBJ2-3; tentatively, D is TRBD1 (7 bases). Germline CDR1 SGHAT, CDR2 FQNNGV. The CDR3 has 16 amino acids. Trimming stripped 1 base from V and 2 bases from J, with 13 bases between. CDR3 region: CASSLGGGGFTDTQYF. As DNA, the CDR3 is TGTGCCAGCAGCTTAGGAGGAGGGGGCTTCACAGATACGCAGTATTTT.

The chain has TRBV7-8 and TRBJ2-7, with 8 positions matching TRBD1. The CDR3 contains 16 residues. Germline trimming cut 6 bases from V and 0 bases from J; bases unmatched to any gene: 10. From germline, CDR1 is SGHVS and CDR2 FQNEAQ. CDR3: CASRDGTGWSSYEQYF. CDR3 sequence (DNA): TGTGCCAGCAGGGACGGGACAGGATGGAGCTCCTACGAGCAGTACTTC.

V and J are TRBV28 and TRBJ1-5, with D tentatively TRBD1 (5 bases). Trimming cost V 9 bases and J 4 bases, with 13 bases left between them. CDR3 length equals 13 residues. Germline-derived CDR1 and CDR2 are MDHEN and SYDVKM. The CDR3 nucleotides are TGTGCCAGTTGGGGGGGGGTGAATCAGCCCCAGCATTTT. It yields the protein CASWGGVNQPQHF.

This chain links TRBV7-9 with TRBJ1-3; D might be TRBD1 (5 bases). The CDR3 is made up of 15 amino acids. Trimming cost V 1 base and J 2 bases, with 9 bases left between them. Germline CDR1 SEHNR, CDR2 FQNEAQ (reference sequence). CDR3 amino acids: CASSLDGTTGNTIYF. CDR3 in DNA: TGTGCCAGCAGCTTAGATGGGACTACTGGAAACACCATATATTTT.

The chain joins TRBV7-2 to TRBJ2-7, with 9 bases that match TRBD1. The CDR3 covers 15 residues. Unmatched junction bases numbered 10, after V lost 4 bases and J lost 6 bases. From germline, CDR1 is SGHTA and CDR2 FQGNSA. The CDR3 here is CASSSMPGQGFEQYF. In DNA, the CDR3 is TGTGCCAGCAGCTCAATGCCGGGACAGGGTTTCGAGCAGTACTTC.

V usage is TRBV5-6 and J usage is TRBJ2-7; D possibly corresponds to TRBD1 (6 bases). The V gene lost 0 bases and the J gene lost 1 base, with 14 bases spanning the gap. The CDR3 length is 16 residues. Germline V gene sequence: CDR1 SGHDT, CDR2 YYEEEE. Written as DNA, the CDR3 is TGTGCCAGCAGCTTGGGGCAGGCAGGGGCTTCCTACGAGCAGTACTTC. As protein: CASSLGQAGASYEQYF.